A single sample is the source of the 24 T cell receptor beta chains below, sequenced in a study of blood T cell repertoires in COVID-19 (TCRdb year 2020). Libraries were built with the immunoSEQ multiplex PCR assay. Drawn from immuneACCESS, this table holds only the in-frame rearrangements with V and J called that TCRdb kept. Clones are partly lost; checked studies trace under half to an unresolved V gene and leave the rest unexplained. The sample table records 160,000 or so clones; about 83% of these occur just once. The biggest ten clones account for more than 1.5% of the sample. The specimen was peripheral blood. Every receptor here comes from a human donor in a cohort sampled during active COVID-19.

This clone has only a few counts. The chain joins TRBV28 to TRBJ2-7, with a tentative D call TRBD2 (5 bases). The V end was cut by 11 bases, the J end by 3 bases, with 11 bases between. Per germline, CDR1 MDHEN and CDR2 SYDVKM. The CDR3 is 11 residues long. CDR3 sequence: CASTGYYEQYF. CDR3 bases: TGTGCCTCTACGGGGTACTACGAGCAGTACTTC. The full variable domain, with the rest looked up from reference TRBV28 and TRBJ2-7, is DVKVTQSSRYLVKRTGEKVFLECVQDMDHENMFWYRQDPGLGLRLIYFSYDVKMKEKGDIPEGYSVSREKKERFSLILESASTNQTSMYLCASTGYYEQYFGPGTRLTVT.

The chain combines TRBV3-1 (or the pseudogene TRBV3-2) with TRBJ2-7; no firm D call. V lost 1 base to trimming and J lost 6 bases, with 7 bases between them. The CDR3 is 12 amino acids. Germline CDR1 and CDR2: LGHDT and YNNKEL (reference sequence). DNA for the CDR3: TGTGCCAGCAGCCAAGCTGGGCTCGAGCAGTACTTC. It encodes CASSQAGLEQYF.

V and J are TRBV2 and TRBJ2-1, with 13 bases aligning to TRBD2. The germline gives CDR1 SNHLY, CDR2 FYNNEI. Trimming removed 1 base from V and 9 bases from J; junction bases left unmatched: 3. The CDR3 has 15 amino acids. The CDR3 protein is CASSEGRTSGGEQFF. The CDR3 DNA follows: TGTGCCAGCAGTGAAGGACGGACTAGCGGGGGTGAGCAGTTCTTC.

This chain connects TRBV27 to TRBJ2-6; possible D gene TRBD2, 6 bases. Looked up from germline, CDR1 is MNHEY and CDR2 is SMNVEV (reference sequence). This CDR3 is built from 16 residues. V shed 5 bases and J shed 3 bases, with 14 bases lying between them. The CDR3 sequence: CASSPIKGGGANVLTF. The CDR3 DNA reads as TGTGCCAGCAGTCCGATCAAGGGAGGTGGGGCCAACGTCCTGACTTTC.

This rearrangement joins TRBV7-2 to TRBJ2-7; TRBD1 agrees at 8 bases. V lost 4 bases, J lost 2 bases, and 4 bases stayed unmatched. The germline V gene has CDR1 SGHTA and CDR2 FQGNSA. This CDR3 has 14 residues. CDR3 amino acids: CASSSRQGPYEQYF. The CDR3 coding sequence is TGTGCCAGCAGCTCCCGACAGGGGCCCTACGAGCAGTACTTC.

The chain is built from TRBV5-1 and TRBJ2-5, with 8 nucleotides matching TRBD2. With 5 bases clipped from V and 2 bases from J, the junction kept 5 bases outside the gene matches. Looked up from germline, CDR1 is SGHRS and CDR2 is YFSETQ. The CDR3 contains 14 residues. This CDR3 reads CASSTASGQETQYF. The CDR3 coding sequence is TGCGCCAGCAGTACCGCTAGCGGGCAAGAGACCCAGTACTTC. The whole variable domain, remainder taken from reference TRBV5-1 and TRBJ2-5, is KAGVTQTPRYLIKTRGQQVTLSCSPISGHRSVSWYQQTPGQGLQFLFEYFSETQRNKGNFPGRFSGRQFSNSRSEMNVSTLELGDSALYLCASSTASGQETQYFGPGTRLLVL.

The chain uses TRBV18 and TRBJ1-4; no clear D gene. V lost 4 bases to trimming and J lost 3 bases, with 18 bases between them. Germline CDR1 is KGHSH and CDR2 is LQKENI. This CDR3 has 17 amino acids. CDR3 coding DNA: TGTGCCAGCTCACGGGAGGCTACCAGAAGTTCTAATGAAAAACTGTTTTTT. It translates to CASSREATRSSNEKLFF.

The gene calls are TRBV19 and TRBJ1-1, with 7 bases fitting TRBD1. Trimming removed 9 bases from V and 1 base from J; junction bases left unmatched: 5. The germline gives CDR1 LNHDA, CDR2 SQIVND (reference sequence). This CDR3 contains 13 residues. The CDR3 nucleotides are TGTGCCAGCGGACAGGTGGGGAACACTGAAGCTTTCTTT. Translating gives CASGQVGNTEAFF.

Written as DNA, the CDR3 is TGTGCCAGCAGTTTTCAGGGGCGAAGGACCCATGAAAAACTGTTTTTT. This gives the protein CASSFQGRRTHEKLFF. The genes are TRBV28 and TRBJ1-4; D possibly corresponds to TRBD1 (6 bases). The CDR3 length is 16 residues. Per the germline V gene, CDR1 is MDHEN and CDR2 is SYDVKM. V lost 3 bases and J 6 bases, leaving 17 bases between the germline ends. Looking up the rest from reference TRBV28 and TRBJ1-4 gives the full variable domain: DVKVTQSSRYLVKRTGEKVFLECVQDMDHENMFWYRQDPGLGLRLIYFSYDVKMKEKGDIPEGYSVSREKKERFSLILESASTNQTSMYLCASSFQGRRTHEKLFFGSGTQLSVL.

The gene calls are TRBV7-2 and TRBJ1-2; TRBD1 matches at 7 bases. This CDR3 contains 13 residues. V shed 5 bases, J shed 5 bases, and the junction held 5 bases outside the gene matches. The V gene's germline CDR1 is SGHTA and CDR2 FQGNSA. DNA for the CDR3: TGTGCCAGCAGCACCGGGACAGCGTATGGCTACACCTTC. This translates into CASSTGTAYGYTF.

The chain joins TRBV24-1 to TRBJ2-1; D is undetermined. V dropped 3 bases and J dropped 3 bases, with 5 bases sitting between them. The CDR3 contains 13 residues. CDR1 is KGHDR, CDR2 SFDVKD, per germline. DNA for the CDR3: TGTGCCACCAGTGATCGCGACTACAATGAGCAGTTCTTC. Its translation is CATSDRDYNEQFF.

This chain uses TRBV28 with TRBJ2-4; D is perhaps TRBD2 (6 bases). The V and J ends lost 6 bases and 3 bases respectively, with 27 bases between them. This CDR3 is 19 amino acids long. CDR1 is MDHEN and CDR2 is SYDVKM in the germline V gene. CDR3 sequence reads: CASSPLLLGGEDGKNIQYF. CDR3 coding DNA: TGTGCCAGCAGCCCTCTTCTTTTGGGTGGGGAGGATGGCAAAAACATTCAGTACTTC.

The chain is built from TRBV7-6 and TRBJ2-3; 12 bases map to TRBD2. The J segment lost 4 bases and the V segment lost 4 bases, leaving 9 bases of the junction unmatched. Per germline, CDR1 SGHVS and CDR2 FNYEAQ. The CDR3 runs 17 residues. This CDR3 is CASSYRLAGVAPDTQYF. The CDR3 DNA follows: TGTGCCAGCAGCTACCGACTAGCGGGAGTGGCTCCAGATACGCAGTATTTT.

V usage is TRBV19 and J usage is TRBJ1-2; 11 positions agree with TRBD1. Germline V gene data show CDR1 as LNHDA and CDR2 as SQIVND (reference sequence). The CDR3 contains 14 residues. After removal of 5 bases from V and 8 bases from J, the junction contained 7 bases not matched to a gene. The CDR3 is CASSYRTGGRGYTF. The CDR3 coding sequence is TGTGCCAGTAGTTACCGGACAGGGGGCAGGGGCTACACCTTC.

The chain joins TRBV19 to TRBJ2-7, with TRBD1 matching over 8 bases. The CDR3 length is 13 residues. Germline assignment: CDR1 LNHDA and CDR2 SQIVND (reference sequence). Trimming at V came to 6 bases and at J to 3 bases, leaving 4 bases not matched to a gene. CDR3 DNA: TGTGCCAGTAGCGGGACAGGAATCTACGAGCAGTACTTC. It specifies CASSGTGIYEQYF.

This chain links TRBV19 with TRBJ2-1; TRBD2 matches at 7 bases. V shed 6 bases and J 2 bases; nucleotides not matched to a gene: 7. The CDR3 is 15 amino acids. Germline V gene data show CDR1 as LNHDA and CDR2 as SQIVND (reference sequence). This chain's CDR3 is CASRTAGTTYNEQFF. The CDR3 DNA follows: TGTGCCAGTAGAACAGCGGGGACCACCTACAATGAGCAGTTCTTC.

The V call is TRBV5-4, the J call TRBJ2-7, with 9 bases lining up with TRBD1. The V and J ends lost 4 bases and 3 bases, in that order; junction bases with no gene match: 11. The CDR3 loop spans 16 amino acids. CDR1 SGHNT and CDR2 YYREEE come from the germline V gene (reference sequence). CDR3 in DNA: TGTGCCAGCAGCACGAGGGGACAGGGACTTGTCTACGAGCAGTACTTC. Translation: CASSTRGQGLVYEQYF.

The chain is built from TRBV9 and TRBJ2-7; 8 nucleotides match TRBD2. This CDR3 has 13 amino acids. The V segment lost 4 bases and the J segment 9 bases; nucleotides outside the gene matches: 9. Looked up from germline, CDR1 is SGDLS and CDR2 is YYNGEE. The CDR3 nucleotides are TGTGCCAGCAGCCAAGAAGCGGGGGCTTGGCAGTACTTC. Translating gives CASSQEAGAWQYF.

The chain employs TRBV6-5 and TRBJ2-7; 7 nucleotides match TRBD2. The V and J ends lost 5 bases and 2 bases, in that order; junction bases with no gene match: 6. The length of the CDR3 is 14 residues. CDR1 MNHEY and CDR2 SVGAGI come from the germline V gene. The CDR3 region has the DNA TGTGCCAGCAGTCCCGGGACTATGACCTACGAGCAGTACTTC. Protein: CASSPGTMTYEQYF.

The V gene is TRBV4-2, the J gene TRBJ1-3, with D possibly matching TRBD1 (5 bases). The CDR3 sequence is 15 residues long. Looked up from germline, CDR1 is LGHNA and CDR2 is YNFKEQ. V lost 2 bases to trimming and J lost 0 bases, with 8 bases between them. The CDR3 loop is CASSQSRGSGNTIYF. The CDR3 bases are TGTGCCAGCAGCCAAAGTAGGGGCTCTGGAAACACCATATATTTT.

The chain joins TRBV9 to TRBJ2-3; TRBD2 aligns across 9 bases. V lost 0 bases and J lost 4; bases outside the gene matches: 3. The CDR3 is made up of 15 amino acids. The V gene's germline CDR1 is SGDLS and CDR2 YYNGEE. CDR3 sequence: CASSVGAGGADTQYF. As DNA, the CDR3 is TGTGCCAGCAGCGTAGGAGCGGGGGGCGCAGATACGCAGTATTTT.

V gene TRBV5-1 combines with J gene TRBJ2-2; tentative D call: TRBD1 (5 bases). From germline, CDR1 is SGHRS and CDR2 YFSETQ. Trimming stripped 5 bases from V and 7 bases from J, with 12 bases between. The CDR3 is 13 residues long. The CDR3 sequence is CASRDKTVGELFF. The CDR3 DNA reads as TGCGCCAGCAGGGACAAGACGGTCGGGGAGCTGTTTTTT.

This clone was detected only a few times. This sequence joins TRBV6-5 and TRBJ2-7; 11 bases match TRBD1. CDR1 MNHEY and CDR2 SVGAGI come from the germline V gene. Trimming removed 5 bases from V and 5 bases from J; junction bases left unmatched: 5. The CDR3 has 14 amino acids. DNA for the CDR3: TGTGCCAGCAGTCTCGGGACAGGGGGGGACGAGCAGTACTTC. It translates to CASSLGTGGDEQYF.

The rearrangement joins TRBV7-3 to TRBJ2-2; TRBD2 matches at 10 bases. This CDR3 is built from 18 residues. CDR1 and CDR2 from the germline V gene are SGHTA and FQGTGA. Trimming took 4 bases from V and 1 from J; bases not matched to a gene: 9. CDR3 in DNA: TGTGCCAGCAGCTCGACTCCTAGCGGGAGCGGGAACACCGGGGAGCTGTTTTTT. It specifies CASSSTPSGSGNTGELFF. Full variable domain (outside the CDR3, taken from reference TRBV7-3 and TRBJ2-2): GAGVSQTPSNKVTEKGKYVELRCDPISGHTALYWYRQSLGQGPEFLIYFQGTGAADDSGLPNDRFFAVRPEGSVSTLKIQRTERGDSAVYLCASSSTPSGSGNTGELFFGEGSRLTVL.